This passage covers 3 T cell receptor beta chains from one sample sequenced in a study of blood T cell repertoires in COVID-19. The data were produced by immunoSEQ multiplex PCR, yet TCRdb's version contains in-frame clones alone and is incomplete. The top ten hold roughly 30% of the sample, which has 100,000 to 150,000 clones, over 75% seen once. Sequencing was performed on peripheral blood. These receptors all stem from a woman older than 75 with acute or convalescent COVID-19.

This clone was detected only once. The V gene is TRBV6-5, the J gene TRBJ2-7; 9 bases map to TRBD1. This CDR3 contains 12 residues. Germline V gene lookup returns CDR1 MNHEY and CDR2 SVGAGI. The junction had 5 bases not matched to a gene; V was cut back by 7 bases and J by 7 bases. The CDR3 reads CASKQGAEEQYF. The CDR3 DNA follows: TGTGCCAGCAAACAGGGGGCCGAGGAGCAGTACTTC.

The V and J genes are TRBV5-1 and TRBJ2-3, with 7 bases lining up with TRBD1. CDR1 and CDR2 from the germline V gene are SGHRS and YFSETQ. The CDR3 is 14 amino acids. Trimming removed 0 bases from V and 4 bases from J; junction bases left unmatched: 2. The CDR3 bases are TGCGCCAGCAGCTTGGCTACAGGGGCAGATACGCAGTATTTT. Translation: CASSLATGADTQYF.

A note on this clone: An end of the junction differs from the germline gene, which may be a read error. The chain joins TRBV15 to TRBJ1-2; 9 bases match TRBD1. The CDR3 sequence is 15 residues long. Germline CDR1 is LNHNV and CDR2 is YYDKDF (reference sequence). The CDR3 sequence: CATSRGAVSGQGLLF. The CDR3, as DNA: TGTGCCACCAGCAGAGGGGCCGTCAGTGGACAGGGGCTACTCTTC.